This T cell receptor (beta chain) was recovered during a study of blood T cell repertoires in COVID-19. Background on the study: Some COVID-19 samples were acute and others convalescent; all came from the United States, Italy and Spain. Sources were T cells, B-cell-depleted T cells, or PBMCs; the material itself was cDNA or gDNA.

TCRdb's table, derived via immunoSEQ multiplex PCR, lists solely in-frame clones and lacks some. The table has 200,000 to 300,000 clones, roughly 91% seen once. Across under 25 US areas, participants ranged in age from roughly 18 to 95 years. CDR1 and CDR2 (germline): LGHDT, YNNKEL (reference sequence). V gave up 3 bases and J gave up 4 bases, with 10 bases separating them. CDR3 length: 14 residues. The TCR sequence derives from a woman under 40 who had recovered from COVID-19. This chain uses TRBV3-1 (or the pseudogene TRBV3-2) with TRBJ1-3, with TRBD1 as a possible D gene (6 bases). The sample taken for sequencing was PBMCs or T cells enriched from blood (not recorded which). This CDR3 is CASSHTGIGNTIYF. CDR3 nucleotides: TGTGCCAGCAGCCATACAGGGATCGGAAACACCATATATTTT.